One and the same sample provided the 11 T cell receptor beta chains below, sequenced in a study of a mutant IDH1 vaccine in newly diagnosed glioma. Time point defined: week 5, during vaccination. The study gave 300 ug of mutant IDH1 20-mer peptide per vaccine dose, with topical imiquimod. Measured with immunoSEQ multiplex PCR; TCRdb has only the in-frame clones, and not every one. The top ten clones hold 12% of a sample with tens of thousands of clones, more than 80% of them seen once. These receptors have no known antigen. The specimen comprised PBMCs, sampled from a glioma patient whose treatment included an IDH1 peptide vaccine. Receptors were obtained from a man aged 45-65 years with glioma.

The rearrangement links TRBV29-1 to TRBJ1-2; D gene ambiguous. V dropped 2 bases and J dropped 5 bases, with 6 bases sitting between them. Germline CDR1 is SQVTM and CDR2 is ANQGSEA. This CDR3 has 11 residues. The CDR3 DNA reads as TGCAGCGTTGAATCCCAGTATGGCTACACCTTC. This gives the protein CSVESQYGYTF.

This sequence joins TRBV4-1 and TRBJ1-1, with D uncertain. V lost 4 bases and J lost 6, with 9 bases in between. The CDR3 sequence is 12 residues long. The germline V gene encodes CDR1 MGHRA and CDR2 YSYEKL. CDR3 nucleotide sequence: TGCGCCAGCAGCCCTTTGGGCGCTGAAGCTTTCTTT. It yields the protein CASSPLGAEAFF.

The CDR3 protein is CSAKVPDEQYF. CDR3 nucleotide sequence: TGCAGTGCTAAAGTTCCGGACGAGCAGTACTTC. The rearrangement joins TRBV20-1 to TRBJ2-7, with no clear D. The CDR3 runs to 11 residues. V was trimmed by 4 bases and J by 5 bases, leaving 9 bases between them. Germline V gives CDR1 DFQATT, CDR2 SNEGSKA (reference sequence).

CDR3 region: CASSLGGAGYTF. DNA of the CDR3: TGTGCCAGCAGCTTAGGAGGGGCTGGCTACACCTTC. V gene TRBV7-2 combines with J gene TRBJ1-2; perhaps TRBD1 as D (5 bases). CDR1 SGHTA and CDR2 FQGNSA come from the germline V gene. The CDR3 extends over 12 amino acids. Trimming removed 1 base from V and 7 bases from J, with 7 bases in between. The complete variable domain, with remaining parts taken from reference TRBV7-2 and TRBJ1-2, reads GAGVSQSPSNKVTEKGKDVELRCDPISGHTALYWYRQSLGQGLEFLIYFQGNSAPDKSGLPSDRFSAERTGGSVSTLTIQRTQQEDSAVYLCASSLGGAGYTFGSGTRLTVV.

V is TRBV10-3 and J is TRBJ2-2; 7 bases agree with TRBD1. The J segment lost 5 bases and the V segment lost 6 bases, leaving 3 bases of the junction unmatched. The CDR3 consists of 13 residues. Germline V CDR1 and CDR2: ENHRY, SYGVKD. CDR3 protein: CAISETGTGELFF. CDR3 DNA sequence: TGTGCCATCAGCGAGACAGGGACCGGGGAGCTGTTTTTT.

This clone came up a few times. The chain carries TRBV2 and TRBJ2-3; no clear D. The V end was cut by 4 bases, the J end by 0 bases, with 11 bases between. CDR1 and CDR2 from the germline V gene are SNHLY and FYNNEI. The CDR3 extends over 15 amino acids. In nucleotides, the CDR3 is TGTGCCAGCAGTGCTCGGGTTTCTAGCACAGATACGCAGTATTTT. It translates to CASSARVSSTDTQYF.

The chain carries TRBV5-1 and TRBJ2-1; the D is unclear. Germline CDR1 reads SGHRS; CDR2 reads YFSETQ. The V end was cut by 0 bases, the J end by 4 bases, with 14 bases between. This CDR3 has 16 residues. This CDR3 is CASSLDFSPVYNEQFF. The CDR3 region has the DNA TGCGCCAGCAGCTTGGACTTTTCGCCCGTATACAATGAGCAGTTCTTC.

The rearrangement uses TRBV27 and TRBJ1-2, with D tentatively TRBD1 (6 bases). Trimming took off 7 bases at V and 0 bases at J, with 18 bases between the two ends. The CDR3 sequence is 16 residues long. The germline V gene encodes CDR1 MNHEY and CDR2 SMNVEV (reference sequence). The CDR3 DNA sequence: TGTGCCAGCAAGGCAGGGGACAAGCCCTCTAACTATGGCTACACCTTC. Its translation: CASKAGDKPSNYGYTF.

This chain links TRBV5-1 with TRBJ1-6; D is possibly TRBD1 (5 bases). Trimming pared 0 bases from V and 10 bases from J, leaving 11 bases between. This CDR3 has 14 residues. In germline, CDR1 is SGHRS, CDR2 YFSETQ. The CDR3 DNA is TGCGCCAGCAGCTTGGAAGGCAGGGAATCACCCCTCCACTTT. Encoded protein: CASSLEGRESPLHF.

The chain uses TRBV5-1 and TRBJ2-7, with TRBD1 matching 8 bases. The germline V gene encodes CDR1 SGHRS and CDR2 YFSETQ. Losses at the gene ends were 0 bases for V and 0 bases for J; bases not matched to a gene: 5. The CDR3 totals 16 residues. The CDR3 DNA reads TGCGCCAGCAGCTTGGCCCCGGGACAGGTCTCCTACGAGCAGTACTTC. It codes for CASSLAPGQVSYEQYF.

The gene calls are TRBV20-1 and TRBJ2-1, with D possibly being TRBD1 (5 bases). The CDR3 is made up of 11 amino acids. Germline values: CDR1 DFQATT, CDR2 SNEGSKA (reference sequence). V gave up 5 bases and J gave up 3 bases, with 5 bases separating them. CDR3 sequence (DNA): TGCAGTGCTGGACACTACAATGAGCAGTTCTTC. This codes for CSAGHYNEQFF.